The rows below give T cell receptor beta chains drawn from one sample of a study of blood T cell repertoires in COVID-19. Some clones are missing from TCRdb's copy, which holds only in-frame ones; the method was immunoSEQ multiplex PCR. The sample contains some 220,000 clones, around four fifths of which appear only once. What was sequenced was peripheral blood. The receptors were gathered from a woman of 80 years or more with active or convalescent COVID-19. The CDR3 runs from the conserved cysteine through the conserved F or W. D genes are given only for firm matches. Size tells how often a clone was seen (once, few, many) or the class of an expanded clone, and some rows leave it out.

D gene	V gene	clone size	J gene	CDR3 protein	CDR3 DNA
NA	TRBV4-1	NA	TRBJ1-4	CASSPLSREKLFF	TGCGCCAGCAGTCCTTTGTCCCGGGAAAAACTGTTTTTT
TRBD2	TRBV15	NA	TRBJ2-3	CATSRDKGASGAIDTQYF	TGTGCCACCAGCAGAGATAAGGGAGCTAGCGGGGCTATAGATACGCAGTATTTT
NA	TRBV19	NA	TRBJ1-5	CASSIEGRAQPQHF	TGTGCCAGTAGTATAGAGGGGAGGGCTCAGCCCCAGCATTTT
TRBD1	TRBV30	NA	TRBJ1-1	CAWLETRQGERAFF	TGTGCCTGGTTGGAAACCCGACAGGGAGAGAGAGCTTTCTTT
NA	TRBV7-2	NA	TRBJ1-2	CASSLEGMRDNYGYTF	TGTGCCAGCAGCTTAGAAGGCATGCGGGATAACTATGGCTACACCTTC
NA	TRBV28	NA	TRBJ2-7	CASTREQANYEQYF	TGTGCCAGCACCCGCGAGCAGGCGAACTACGAGCAGTACTTC
TRBD1	TRBV15	NA	TRBJ2-3	CATSRPQGSTDTQYF	TGTGCCACCAGCAGACCACAGGGGTCCACAGATACGCAGTATTTT
TRBD1	TRBV30	NA	TRBJ2-2	CAWSIGRGLTGELFF	TGTGCCTGGAGTATCGGCAGGGGGCTCACCGGGGAGCTGTTTTTT
NA	TRBV5-1	NA	TRBJ2-1	CASSLDTSSYNEQFF	TGCGCCAGCAGCTTAGACACGAGCTCCTACAATGAGCAGTTCTTC
NA	TRBV15	NA	TRBJ2-5	CATSRDGSGETQYF	TGTGCCACCAGCAGAGATGGGTCAGGAGAGACCCAGTACTTC
NA	TRBV6-1	NA	TRBJ2-3	CASSDDSLQGLDTQYF	TGTGCCAGCAGTGACGACTCGTTACAGGGTCTAGATACGCAGTATTTT
NA	TRBV4-3	once	TRBJ2-2	CASSQDLLGARTGELFF	TGCGCCAGCAGCCAAGATCTCCTGGGGGCACGCACCGGGGAGCTGTTTTTT
TRBD1	TRBV15	NA	TRBJ2-7	CATSRVIRQGASSYEQYF	TGTGCCACCAGCAGAGTCATAAGACAGGGGGCGAGCTCCTACGAGCAGTACTTC
NA	TRBV6-1	NA	TRBJ1-3	CASSEALVGLAGNTIYF	TGTGCCAGCAGTGAAGCTTTAGTTGGGCTGGCTGGAAACACCATATATTTT
TRBD2	TRBV25-1	few	TRBJ2-7	CASSGVGTSDEQYF	TGTGCCAGCAGTGGGGTCGGGACTAGTGACGAGCAGTACTTC
TRBD2	TRBV6-6	few	TRBJ2-3	CASSYRLAGAIDTQYF	TGTGCCAGCAGTTACCGGCTAGCGGGAGCGATAGATACGCAGTATTTT
NA	TRBV7-9	NA	TRBJ2-7	CASNVGGTSYEQYF	TGTGCCAGCAACGTTGGGGGGACCTCCTACGAGCAGTACTTC